This T cell receptor beta chain was profiled in a study of CD8 T cells in Susac syndrome. Random hexamers were used to reverse transcribe the RNA input (about 0.45 to 1 ug). Using its own MiXCR run on the immunoSEQ multiplex PCR reads, TCRdb lists one record per CDR3 protein. The data show 210,000 or so distinct CDR3 sequences, with approximately 94% seen just once and around 0.16% held by the top ten. Sequencing was done on a sample of CD4+ T cells from PBMCs. This sequence was found in a human donor with Susac syndrome.

CDR3 nucleotides: TGTGCCAGCAGCCATCCAGGGGACGGGGAGCAGTACTTC. It yields the protein CASSHPGDGEQYF. The V and J genes are TRBV3-1 and TRBJ2-7; the D gene is possibly TRBD1 (6 bases). CDR3 length equals 13 residues. Germline CDR1 is LGHDT and CDR2 is YNNKEL (reference sequence). Deletions cut 3 bases from V and 7 bases from J, with 13 bases between.